This section outlines one T cell receptor beta chain sequence together with its context. Its antigen is still unknown. Germline V gene data show CDR1 as SGHAT and CDR2 as FQNNGV. Trimming removed 2 bases from V and 7 bases from J, with 15 bases in between. The CDR3 covers 14 residues. This sample stems from a study of T cell responses to AZD1222 COVID-19 vaccine. Study summary: Whether given at about 4 or about 12 weeks, second doses were pooled. Findings and caveats of the study: Recipients of two AZD1222 doses showed rising Spike-specific TCR breadth and depth. Clonal diversity was possibly underestimated, and white British individuals and females predominated among donors. Nearly half of the spike-specific TCRs reportedly recognize variant regions that carry no mutations.

Some clones are missing from TCRdb's copy, which holds only in-frame ones; the method was immunoSEQ multiplex PCR. The sample includes roughly 140,000 clones, just over 90% of them seen just once. The chain employs TRBV11-2 and TRBJ2-7; D ambiguous. The TCR originated in an adult in good health. The input for sequencing was peripheral blood, taken on day 0 of AZD1222 vaccination. The CDR3 reads CASSLSALSVEQYF. DNA for the CDR3: TGTGCCAGCAGCTTAAGTGCCCTCTCAGTTGAGCAGTACTTC.